The 28 T cell receptor beta chains listed next were all sequenced from one sample in a study of T-cell reconstitution after alpha-beta-depleted transplantation in children. Preparing the TCRbeta library involved the use of unique molecular identifiers. A single record per CDR3 protein comes from TCRdb applying MiXCR to the PCR reads. The data contain just under 250,000 distinct CDR3 sequences, more than 20% of them singletons. This sample comprised PBMCs, obtained before TCRalphabeta/CD19-depleted stem cell transplant. These receptors originate from a girl between 2 and 10 years old with Fanconi anemia, due to receive a stem cell transplant.

This clonotype has ten or more counts. This chain's CDR3 is CSVAGQGSTDTQYF. As DNA, the CDR3 is TGCAGCGTTGCCGGGCAGGGAAGCACAGATACGCAGTATTTT. The J gene is TRBJ2-3, the V gene TRBV29-1; TRBD1 is a possible D gene (5 bases). Germline lookup yields CDR1 SQVTM and CDR2 ANQGSEA. V was trimmed by 4 bases and J by 0 bases, leaving 11 bases between them. CDR3 size: 14 residues.

This clonotype showed up many times. This chain joins TRBV27 and TRBJ2-1, with 16 bases matching TRBD2. The junction had 3 bases not matched to a gene; V was cut back by 2 bases and J by 5 bases. The CDR3 extends over 17 amino acids. The V gene's germline CDR1 is MNHEY and CDR2 SMNVEV (reference sequence). For the CDR3, the DNA is TGTGCCAGCAGTTTAGGGACTAGCGGGAGGGCGAACAATGAGCAGTTCTTC. Protein product: CASSLGTSGRANNEQFF.

This chain joins TRBV2 and TRBJ1-5; D is ambiguous. The CDR3 has 16 amino acids. Germline loops: CDR1 SNHLY, CDR2 FYNNEI. V was shortened by 4 bases and J by 0 bases, with 13 bases between the two germline ends. The CDR3 protein is CASSVEEPISNQPQHF. CDR3 in DNA: TGTGCCAGCAGTGTGGAGGAACCGATTAGCAATCAGCCCCAGCATTTT.

This clonotype was seen repeatedly, ten times or more. The chain joins TRBV20-1 to TRBJ2-3; 13 bases map to TRBD2. J lost 2 bases, V lost 4 bases, and 12 bases had no gene match. Germline assignment: CDR1 DFQATT and CDR2 SNEGSKA (reference sequence). CDR3 length: 18 residues. DNA of the CDR3: TGCAGTGCTACAGGACTAGCGGGGGATACGGGGCACACAGATACGCAGTATTTT. Residues: CSATGLAGDTGHTDTQYF.

The gene calls are TRBV6-5 and TRBJ2-2, with 7 bases that match TRBD1. This CDR3 is 14 amino acids long. The V gene's germline CDR1 is MNHEY and CDR2 SVGAGI. Losses at the gene ends were 4 bases for V and 7 bases for J; bases not matched to a gene: 6. This CDR3 is CASSLEGANGELFF. Written as DNA, the CDR3 is TGTGCCAGCAGTTTAGAGGGGGCGAACGGGGAGCTGTTTTTT.

This clonotype was counted at least ten times. The genes are TRBV7-9 and TRBJ1-1; no definite D call. Trimming took 3 bases from V and 4 from J, leaving 12 bases between them. The CDR3 contains 14 residues. Germline values: CDR1 SEHNR, CDR2 FQNEAQ (reference sequence). DNA of the CDR3: TGTGCCAGCAGCTTCGATCGGGGTCGCACTGAAGCTTTCTTT. As protein: CASSFDRGRTEAFF.

Concerning this clonotype: A much larger clone differs by one base, so this may be a read error. The chain carries TRBV30 and TRBJ1-5, with a possible D match to TRBD1 (5 bases). V was trimmed by 1 base and J by 0 bases, leaving 7 bases between them. Germline V CDR1 and CDR2: GTSNPN, SVGIG (reference sequence). This CDR3 has 14 residues. CDR3 nucleotide sequence: TGTGCCTGGAGTGGACAGATTAGCAATCAGCCCCAGCATTTT. Translated, it gives CAWSGQISNQPQHF.

This clonotype was counted ten times or more. The rearrangement joins TRBV20-1 to TRBJ2-1; 7 bases match TRBD2. Per the germline V gene, CDR1 is DFQATT and CDR2 is SNEGSKA (reference sequence). The CDR3 runs to 14 residues. Losses at the gene ends were 3 bases for V and 5 bases for J; bases not matched to a gene: 7. The CDR3 sequence is CSASILADNNEQFF. The CDR3 coding sequence is TGCAGTGCTAGTATCCTAGCGGACAACAATGAGCAGTTCTTC.

As concerns this clonotype: One end of the junction varies from germline; a read error may be responsible. The chain links TRBV4-2 to TRBJ1-3; unclear D gene. CDR1 is LGHNA, CDR2 YNFKEQ, per germline. The CDR3 length is 15 residues. CDR3 loop: CAISQDRQHGNTIYF. CDR3 coding DNA: TGTGCCATCAGCCAAGATCGCCAGCATGGAAACACCATATATTTT.

This clonotype was observed many times. The chain links TRBV11-2 to TRBJ2-5, with D hard to call. This CDR3 region has 16 residues. The ends were cut back, 0 bases at V and 0 bases at J, with 11 bases in the middle. Per germline, CDR1 SGHAT and CDR2 FQNNGV. The CDR3: CASSLDWVANQETQYF. The CDR3 DNA reads TGTGCCAGCAGCTTAGATTGGGTGGCCAACCAAGAGACCCAGTACTTC.

This clonotype occurred many times. The chain links TRBV6-1 to TRBJ1-3; D gene uncertain. Trimming pared 4 bases from V and 7 bases from J, leaving 17 bases between. Germline CDR1 is MNHNS and CDR2 is SASEGT. The CDR3 covers 15 residues. In DNA, the CDR3 is TGTGCCAGCAGTGTAAGGGCAGGACCTCTCAACACCATATATTTT. Translating gives CASSVRAGPLNTIYF.

The gene calls are TRBV28 and TRBJ1-5; 10 bases map to TRBD1. The germline gives CDR1 MDHEN, CDR2 SYDVKM. The CDR3 spans 15 residues. With 5 bases clipped from V and 3 bases from J, the junction kept 4 bases outside the gene matches. CDR3 in DNA: TGTGCCAGCAGTCTGGGACAGGGGAACAATCAGCCCCAGCATTTT. It specifies CASSLGQGNNQPQHF.

The chain is built from TRBV5-1 and TRBJ1-1; D might be TRBD1 (5 bases). V lost 4 bases to trimming and J lost 7 bases, with 17 bases between them. Germline CDR1 reads SGHRS; CDR2 reads YFSETQ. This CDR3 is 14 amino acids long. The chain's CDR3 is CASSPRLGTVEAFF. The DNA of the CDR3 is TGCGCCAGCAGCCCACGTTTAGGGACGGTTGAAGCTTTCTTT.

The rearrangement joins TRBV2 to TRBJ2-3; D is unresolved. The CDR3 loop spans 11 amino acids. The germline CDR1 and CDR2 sequences are SNHLY and FYNNEI. The V and J ends lost 2 bases and 8 bases respectively, with 5 bases between them. CDR3 sequence reads: CASSEQFTQYF. The CDR3 DNA reads as TGTGCCAGCAGTGAACAGTTTACGCAGTATTTT.

This clonotype was recorded a few times. The V call is TRBV20-1, the J call TRBJ2-7, with D tentatively TRBD1 (6 bases). This CDR3 has 14 amino acids. V lost 5 bases and J lost 0, with 14 bases in between. Germline CDR1 and CDR2: DFQATT and SNEGSKA (reference sequence). The CDR3 DNA sequence: TGCAGTGCTCTGAGGACAGATACCTCCTACGAGCAGTACTTC. This sequence encodes CSALRTDTSYEQYF.

There are many counts of this clonotype. V and J are TRBV30 and TRBJ1-6; D is undetermined. The V gene's germline CDR1 is GTSNPN and CDR2 SVGIG (reference sequence). Trimming pared 3 bases from V and 8 bases from J, leaving 11 bases between. There are 13 residues in the CDR3. CDR3: CAWRRLLDSPLHF. DNA of the CDR3: TGTGCCTGGAGAAGATTACTTGATTCACCCCTCCACTTT.

This clonotype was counted many times. The rearrangement joins TRBV15 to TRBJ2-5, with D tentatively TRBD2 (6 bases). V was shortened by 4 bases and J by 10 bases, with 16 bases between the two germline ends. The CDR3 spans 13 residues. CDR1 is LNHNV, CDR2 YYDKDF, per germline (reference sequence). CDR3 sequence reads: CATSTGLLDGQYF. The DNA for the CDR3 is TGTGCCACCAGCACGGGACTGTTAGACGGCCAGTACTTC.

This clonotype was detected many times. The rearrangement uses TRBV20-1 and TRBJ2-7; perhaps D is TRBD1 or TRBD2 (5 bases each). Germline CDR1 is DFQATT and CDR2 is SNEGSKA (reference sequence). V lost 0 bases, J lost 0 bases, and 15 bases lay in between. CDR3 length: 16 amino acids. CDR3 protein: CSARDENGADSYEQYF. The CDR3 DNA follows: TGCAGTGCTAGAGACGAGAACGGGGCGGACTCCTACGAGCAGTACTTC.

This clonotype has at least ten counts. V gene TRBV4-2 combines with J gene TRBJ2-1; 11 bases align to TRBD2. This CDR3 region has 17 residues. Trimming took 4 bases from V and 3 from J; bases not matched to a gene: 8. Germline CDR1 LGHNA, CDR2 YNFKEQ. CDR3 in amino acids: CASSPTGTSGLYNEQFF. The CDR3 DNA sequence: TGTGCCAGCAGCCCTACTGGGACTAGCGGTCTCTACAATGAGCAGTTCTTC.

The gene calls are TRBV19 and TRBJ2-7, with a tentative D call TRBD2 (6 bases). V was shortened by 3 bases and J by 0 bases, with 15 bases between the two germline ends. The CDR3 runs 16 residues. Per germline, CDR1 LNHDA and CDR2 SQIVND (reference sequence). The CDR3: CASSILGTSASYEQYF. CDR3 DNA sequence: TGTGCCAGTAGTATTCTAGGGACTTCAGCCTCCTACGAGCAGTACTTC.

Ten or more counts support this clonotype. The chain links TRBV12-3 or TRBV12-4 to TRBJ2-1; 11 bases line up with TRBD2. There are 15 residues in the CDR3. The V gene end was trimmed by 7 bases and the J gene end by 7 bases; junction bases not matched to a gene: 9. CDR3 sequence (DNA): TGTGCCAGCAACCTACAGGGACTAGCGGCGAATGAGCAGTTCTTC. As protein: CASNLQGLAANEQFF.

The chain couples TRBV28 to TRBJ2-6, with 7 bases identical to TRBD1. V dropped 7 bases and J dropped 2; count of bases not matched to a gene: 5. The CDR3 totals 15 residues. Germline V lookup: CDR1 MDHEN, CDR2 SYDVKM. The CDR3 protein is CASTTTGAGANVLTF. The CDR3 DNA reads as TGTGCCAGCACCACCACAGGGGCTGGGGCCAACGTCCTGACTTTC. The full variable domain, completed using reference TRBV28 and TRBJ2-6, is DVKVTQSSRYLVKRTGEKVFLECVQDMDHENMFWYRQDPGLGLRLIYFSYDVKMKEKGDIPEGYSVSREKKERFSLILESASTNQTSMYLCASTTTGAGANVLTFGAGSRLTVL.

There are a few counts of this clonotype. The chain links TRBV6-5 to TRBJ2-7; the D gene is possibly TRBD1 (6 bases). V was trimmed by 5 bases and J by 2 bases, leaving 19 bases between them. The CDR3 covers 16 residues. Germline loops: CDR1 MNHEY, CDR2 SVGAGI. CDR3 amino acids: CASSLPGHQRAYEQYF. In DNA form, the CDR3 reads TGTGCCAGCAGTCTGCCGGGACACCAAAGGGCCTACGAGCAGTACTTC.

This clonotype has a count of ten or more. J is TRBJ2-7 and V is TRBV29-1; perhaps TRBD2 as D (6 bases). There are 15 residues in the CDR3. Germline loops: CDR1 SQVTM, CDR2 ANQGSEA. Deletions cut 2 bases from V and 0 bases from J, with 14 bases between. CDR3 nucleotide sequence: TGCAGCGTTGAAAGGCGGGACGGTAACTCCTACGAGCAGTACTTC. Encoded protein: CSVERRDGNSYEQYF.

This clonotype was detected only a few times. The chain recombines TRBV29-1 with TRBJ1-2, with D unresolved. V was trimmed by 7 bases and J by 5 bases, leaving 11 bases between them. There are 11 residues in the CDR3. Per germline, CDR1 SQVTM and CDR2 ANQGSEA. This chain's CDR3 is CSALDGYGYTF. CDR3 in DNA: TGCAGCGCATTAGACGGATATGGCTACACCTTC.

The CDR3 DNA follows: TGTGCCAGCGGGCCCACATTGGGCTCTGGGGCCAACGTCCTGACTTTC. Translated: CASGPTLGSGANVLTF. The chain employs TRBV12-3 or TRBV12-4 and TRBJ2-6, with D unresolved. V shed 8 bases and J shed 0 bases, with 14 bases lying between them. The CDR3 has 16 amino acids.

This clonotype has a count of ten or more. This chain uses TRBV27 with TRBJ2-1, with 13 bases aligning to TRBD2. Per the germline V gene, CDR1 is MNHEY and CDR2 is SMNVEV (reference sequence). The trim removed 5 bases at V and 0 bases at J, leaving 13 bases unmatched. The CDR3 contains 20 residues. CDR3 region: CASSKGNLGLAGRSYNEQFF. The CDR3, as DNA: TGTGCCAGCAGTAAAGGAAATTTGGGACTAGCGGGACGCTCCTACAATGAGCAGTTCTTC.

This clonotype was detected a few times. V and J are TRBV4-2 and TRBJ2-5; tentative D call: TRBD2 (7 bases). This CDR3 has 19 residues. Germline V CDR1 and CDR2: LGHNA, YNFKEQ. Trimming left V 0 bases short and J 3 bases short, with 23 bases between. CDR3 loop: CASSQDLGGGLGGEETQYF. The CDR3 nucleotides read TGTGCCAGCAGCCAAGATCTCGGCGGGGGCCTGGGGGGAGAAGAGACCCAGTACTTC.